These 9 T cell receptor beta chains originate from one sample sequenced in a study of T cell repertoires in cytomegalovirus infection. TCRdb re-called the reads through MiXCR, storing one row per CDR3 protein. This table has around 270,000 distinct CDR3 sequences, 8% to 9.5% appearing once. Sequencing was done on a sample of PBMCs. The receptor set was obtained from a human donor in good health (CMV status not recorded). Some clones in this sample may be carry-over from other donors' samples.

This clonotype was counted many times. The V call is TRBV29-1, the J call TRBJ1-1; D is possibly TRBD1 (5 bases). V was shortened by 7 bases and J by 3 bases, with 12 bases between the two germline ends. The CDR3 contains 12 residues. The germline V gene encodes CDR1 SQVTM and CDR2 ANQGSEA. As DNA, the CDR3 is TGCAGCGCAACAGGTCTTTACACTGAAGCTTTCTTT. Amino acids: CSATGLYTEAFF.

This clonotype was recorded at least ten times. This chain's CDR3 is CASSLEFAGAHGANVLTF. As DNA, the CDR3 is TGTGCCAGCAGCTTAGAGTTTGCGGGGGCGCATGGGGCCAACGTCCTGACTTTC. J is TRBJ2-6 and V is TRBV7-2; TRBD2 might be the D (7 bases). V lost 1 base to trimming and J lost 3 bases, with 16 bases between them. The CDR3 is made up of 18 amino acids. Germline loops: CDR1 SGHTA, CDR2 FQGNSA. Together with reference TRBV7-2 and TRBJ2-6, the CDR3 gives the full variable domain: GAGVSQSPSNKVTEKGKDVELRCDPISGHTALYWYRQSLGQGLEFLIYFQGNSAPDKSGLPSDRFSAERTGGSVSTLTIQRTQQEDSAVYLCASSLEFAGAHGANVLTFGAGSRLTVL.

This clonotype has at least ten counts. V usage is TRBV12-3 or TRBV12-4 and J usage is TRBJ2-1, with a tentative D call TRBD2 (7 bases). The CDR3 sequence is 15 residues long. Trimming removed 5 bases from V and 9 bases from J, with 20 bases in between. The chain's CDR3 is CASSPTGGLRGEQFF. The CDR3 DNA reads TGTGCCAGCAGTCCCACCGGGGGGCTTCGGGGTGAGCAGTTCTTC.

In this sample, this clonotype turned up many times. V gene TRBV10-3 combines with J gene TRBJ2-7; D is unclear. V lost 1 base and J lost 0, with 13 bases in between. The germline V gene encodes CDR1 ENHRY and CDR2 SYGVKD. This CDR3 contains 16 residues. For the CDR3, the DNA is TGTGCCATCAGTGAGTTGGGTGTCGGCAGCTCCTACGAGCAGTACTTC. It codes for CAISELGVGSSYEQYF.

CDR3 nucleotides: TGTGCCAGCAGCCCCAGAGGGCCAGTCCAAGAGACCCAGTACTTC. The encoded protein is CASSPRGPVQETQYF. The chain couples TRBV7-9 to TRBJ2-5; tentative D call: TRBD2 (5 bases). Looked up from germline, CDR1 is SEHNR and CDR2 is FQNEAQ (reference sequence). Trimming removed 5 bases at V and 1 base at J, with 14 bases between. This CDR3 contains 15 residues.

The table lists this clonotype with many counts. The CDR3 region is CASSEQGALRTEAFF. The DNA of the CDR3 is TGTGCCAGCAGCGAACAGGGGGCGCTTCGGACTGAAGCTTTCTTT. The V and J genes are TRBV7-2 and TRBJ1-1, with 9 bases matching TRBD1. The CDR3 length is 15 residues. Germline-derived CDR1 and CDR2 are SGHTA and FQGNSA. J lost 5 bases, V lost 5 bases, and 9 bases had no gene match.

This clonotype has only a few counts. Relative to the germline gene, one junction end is altered; a read error may explain this. J is TRBJ2-7 and V is TRBV7-9, with D possibly matching TRBD2 (6 bases). The CDR3 loop spans 15 amino acids. In germline, CDR1 is SEHNR, CDR2 FQNEAQ (reference sequence). The CDR3 protein is CASSLAGGNSNEQYF. The CDR3 coding sequence is TGTGCCAGCAGCTTAGCTGGGGGGAACTCCAACGAGCAGTACTTC.

The chain employs TRBV15 and TRBJ1-1, with TRBD1 as a possible D gene (5 bases). The V end was cut by 5 bases, the J end by 1 base, with 14 bases between. CDR1 LNHNV and CDR2 YYDKDF come from the germline V gene (reference sequence). This CDR3 region has 15 residues. CDR3 bases: TGTGCCACCAGCTCAATGCAGGGTCGGAACACTGAAGCTTTCTTT. It yields the protein CATSSMQGRNTEAFF.

This clonotype was observed at least ten times. The V and J genes are TRBV29-1 and TRBJ2-3, with D unclear. The germline gives CDR1 SQVTM, CDR2 ANQGSEA. The CDR3 sequence is 13 residues long. Trimming stripped 1 base from V and 5 bases from J, with 10 bases between. Here the CDR3 DNA reads TGCAGCGTTGAAGGTCCGACTCAAGATACGCAGTATTTT. This translates into CSVEGPTQDTQYF.